The 16 T cell receptor beta chains given below trace back to one sample, sequenced in a study of shared clonotypes between healthy human individuals. Libraries were prepared by immunoSEQ multiplex PCR; TCRdb keeps only in-frame clonotypes and omits some of them. The sample has about 2.4 million clones, 93% seen once; the top ten hold around 0.37%. Sequencing was carried out using naive CD4+ T cells from PBMCs. Subset indicated: CD45RA+ positively selected. The source is a man aged 18 to 30 in good health. Some clones in this sample may be carry-over from other donors' samples.

This chain uses TRBV30 with TRBJ1-5, with 10 nucleotides matching TRBD1. Germline values: CDR1 GTSNPN, CDR2 SVGIG (reference sequence). Losses at the gene ends were 4 bases for V and 4 bases for J; bases not matched to a gene: 4. This CDR3 has 14 residues. Written as DNA, the CDR3 is TGTGCCTGGAACGACAGGGGGCAGAATCAGCCCCAGCATTTT. It codes for CAWNDRGQNQPQHF. Based on the CDR3 plus reference TRBV30 and TRBJ1-5, the full variable domain is SQTIHQWPATLVQPVGSPLSLECTVEGTSNPNLYWYRQAAGRGLQLLFYSVGIGQISSEVPQNLSASRPQDRQFILSSKKLLLSDSGFYLCAWNDRGQNQPQHFGDGTRLSIL.

V gene TRBV20-1 combines with J gene TRBJ2-4; unclear D gene. The CDR3 spans 11 residues. CDR1 and CDR2 (germline): DFQATT, SNEGSKA (reference sequence). Trimming shortened V by 6 bases and J by 15 bases, and 18 bases separated the two germline ends. The CDR3 sequence is CSAERADMRYF. Here the CDR3 DNA reads TGCAGTGCCGAAAGGGCAGACATGAGGTACTTC.

This rearrangement joins TRBV6-5 to TRBJ2-3; 10 bases agree with TRBD2. The ends lost 6 bases at V and 7 bases at J; junction bases unmatched: 10. The CDR3 is made up of 15 amino acids. CDR1 and CDR2 (germline): MNHEY, SVGAGI. The CDR3 sequence: CASSPTSGPGHTQYF. Written as DNA, the CDR3 is TGTGCCAGCAGCCCGACTAGCGGGCCCGGCCATACGCAGTATTTT.

Concerning this clone: Within the sample, other DNA sequences also encode this same CDR3. This chain connects TRBV30 to TRBJ2-1, with D perhaps TRBD2 (6 bases). Per germline, CDR1 GTSNPN and CDR2 SVGIG (reference sequence). Trimming took 2 bases from V and 4 from J, leaving 6 bases between them. This CDR3 region has 12 residues. For the CDR3, the DNA is TGTGCCTGGAGTCGGGGGTACAATGAGCAGTTCTTC. Its protein is CAWSRGYNEQFF.

The chain uses TRBV11-2 and TRBJ1-6; TRBD1 aligns across 7 bases. The V segment lost 10 bases and the J segment 7 bases; nucleotides outside the gene matches: 16. This CDR3 contains 16 residues. Germline values: CDR1 SGHAT, CDR2 FQNNGV. This CDR3 is CATSSVRGHLNSPLHF. The CDR3 region has the DNA TGTGCCACCTCCTCCGTGAGGGGGCATTTGAATTCACCCCTCCACTTT.

V and J are TRBV10-3 and TRBJ1-1, with 10 bases lining up with TRBD1. Germline trimming cut 4 bases from V and 5 bases from J; bases unmatched to any gene: 7. This CDR3 contains 15 residues. Germline V CDR1 and CDR2: ENHRY, SYGVKD. CDR3 nucleotide sequence: TGTGCCATCAGTGGCCACAGACAGGGGGCTACTGAAGCTTTCTTT. Its translation is CAISGHRQGATEAFF.

As concerns this clone: Other DNA sequences in this sample translate to the same CDR3. V and J are TRBV7-3 and TRBJ2-1, with TRBD1 as a possible D gene (5 bases). The V gene's germline CDR1 is SGHTA and CDR2 FQGTGA. Deletions cut 5 bases from V and 0 bases from J, with 11 bases between. There are 15 residues in the CDR3. CDR3 sequence (DNA): TGTGCCAGCAGCCTTACAGGAAGCTCCTACAATGAGCAGTTCTTC. Translated: CASSLTGSSYNEQFF.

V and J are TRBV5-1 and TRBJ2-5; 8 bases are a match to TRBD2. V trimming: 4 bases; J trimming: 5 bases; junction bases outside the gene matches: 7. CDR1 and CDR2 from the germline V gene are SGHRS and YFSETQ. The CDR3 has 14 residues. CDR3 DNA sequence: TGCGCCAGCAGCCCGGGAGGGCCTCGTGAGACCCAGTACTTC. Its protein product is CASSPGGPRETQYF. Based on the CDR3 plus reference TRBV5-1 and TRBJ2-5, the full variable domain is KAGVTQTPRYLIKTRGQQVTLSCSPISGHRSVSWYQQTPGQGLQFLFEYFSETQRNKGNFPGRFSGRQFSNSRSEMNVSTLELGDSALYLCASSPGGPRETQYFGPGTRLLVL.

There are a few counts of this clone. The same CDR3 is also encoded by other DNA sequences in this sample. This chain joins TRBV18 and TRBJ2-7; tentative D call: TRBD1 (5 bases). Germline lookup yields CDR1 KGHSH and CDR2 LQKENI. The CDR3 is 14 amino acids. Trimming took 0 bases from V and 0 from J, leaving 6 bases between them. CDR3 sequence: CASSPPGVSYEQYF. CDR3 in DNA: TGTGCCAGCTCACCACCAGGGGTCTCCTACGAGCAGTACTTC.

The table lists this clone with a count of one. The V and J genes are TRBV15 and TRBJ1-1; tentatively, D is TRBD1 (5 bases). Germline CDR1 and CDR2: LNHNV and YYDKDF (reference sequence). The CDR3 is 16 amino acids. V lost 0 bases and J lost 1, with 12 bases in between. The CDR3 reads CATSRDGDLKNTEAFF. The CDR3, as DNA: TGTGCCACCAGCAGAGATGGGGACCTGAAGAACACTGAAGCTTTCTTT.

The CDR3 region has the DNA TGTGCCAGCAGTTACGGGGAGGGCGAGCAGTACTTC. Translating gives CASSYGEGEQYF. The V gene is TRBV6-6, the J gene TRBJ2-7; the match to TRBD2 covers 7 bases. With 2 bases clipped from V and 6 bases from J, the junction kept 1 base outside the gene matches. This CDR3 comprises 12 residues. CDR1 and CDR2 from the germline V gene are MNHNY and SVGAGI (reference sequence).

This rearrangement joins TRBV5-4 to TRBJ2-3, with D tentatively TRBD2 (6 bases). Trimming pared 0 bases from V and 6 bases from J, leaving 23 bases between. CDR3 length equals 18 residues. Per the germline V gene, CDR1 is SGHNT and CDR2 is YYREEE (reference sequence). CDR3 nucleotides: TGTGCCAGCAGCTTGGACGGGGGTAGAAGGAGGGCCGGGGATACGCAGTATTTT. It translates to CASSLDGGRRRAGDTQYF.

This clone was detected only once. Other DNA sequences of this sample code for an identical CDR3. This sequence joins TRBV29-1 and TRBJ1-1; D is possibly TRBD1 (6 bases). Trimming removed 7 bases from V and 2 bases from J, with 11 bases in between. The CDR3 consists of 12 residues. Germline-derived CDR1 and CDR2 are SQVTM and ANQGSEA. The CDR3 sequence is CSAGQLNTEAFF. The DNA for the CDR3 is TGCAGCGCCGGACAGTTAAACACTGAAGCTTTCTTT. Drawing the rest from reference TRBV29-1 and TRBJ1-1, the complete variable domain is SAVISQKPSRDICQRGTSLTIQCQVDSQVTMMFWYRQQPGQSLTLIATANQGSEATYESGFVIDKFPISRPNLTFSTLTVSNMSPEDSSIYLCSAGQLNTEAFFGQGTRLTVV.

The rearrangement joins TRBV5-1 to TRBJ1-3, with 8 bases lining up with TRBD1. This CDR3 has 14 residues. Germline V gene lookup returns CDR1 SGHRS and CDR2 YFSETQ. The V gene end was trimmed by 4 bases and the J gene end by 2 bases; junction bases not matched to a gene: 2. The CDR3 here is CASSTTGAGNTIYF. As DNA, the CDR3 is TGCGCCAGCAGCACGACAGGGGCTGGAAACACCATATATTTT.

The chain recombines TRBV9 with TRBJ2-2, with D tentatively TRBD2 (6 bases). The CDR3 contains 13 residues. V was trimmed by 4 bases and J by 5 bases, leaving 9 bases between them. Germline V CDR1 and CDR2: SGDLS, YYNGEE. The CDR3 coding sequence is TGTGCCAGCAGCTCCCGGGGGACCGGGGAGCTGTTTTTT. Translating it yields CASSSRGTGELFF.

CDR3 sequence reads: CASSPGLAGGASSYNEQFF. For the CDR3, the DNA is TGTGCCAGCAGCCCCGGACTAGCGGGAGGCGCTAGCTCCTACAATGAGCAGTTCTTC. V usage is TRBV5-4 and J usage is TRBJ2-1; the match to TRBD2 covers 14 bases. Germline-derived CDR1 and CDR2 are SGHNT and YYREEE (reference sequence). The CDR3 length is 19 residues. With 4 bases clipped from V and 0 bases from J, the junction kept 9 bases outside the gene matches. The variable domain in full, with the rest retrieved from reference TRBV5-4 and TRBJ2-1, is ETGVTQSPTHLIKTRGQQVTLRCSSQSGHNTVSWYQQALGQGPQFIFQYYREEENGRGNFPPRFSGLQFPNYSSELNVNALELDDSALYLCASSPGLAGGASSYNEQFFGPGTRLTVL.